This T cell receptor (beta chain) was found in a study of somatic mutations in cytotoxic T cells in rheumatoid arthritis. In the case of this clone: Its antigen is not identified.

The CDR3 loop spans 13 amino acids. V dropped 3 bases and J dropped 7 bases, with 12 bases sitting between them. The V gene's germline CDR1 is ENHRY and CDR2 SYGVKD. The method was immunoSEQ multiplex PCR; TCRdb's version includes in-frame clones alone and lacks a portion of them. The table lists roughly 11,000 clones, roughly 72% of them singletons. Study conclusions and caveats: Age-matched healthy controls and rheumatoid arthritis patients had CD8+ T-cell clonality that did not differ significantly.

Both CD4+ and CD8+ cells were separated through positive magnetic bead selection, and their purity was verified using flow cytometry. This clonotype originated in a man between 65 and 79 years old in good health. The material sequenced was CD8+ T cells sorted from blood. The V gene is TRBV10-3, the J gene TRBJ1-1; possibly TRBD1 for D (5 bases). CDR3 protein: CAISDGAIDEAFF. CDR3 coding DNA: TGTGCCATCAGTGACGGGGCCATCGATGAAGCTTTCTTT.